Below, 9 T cell receptor beta chains from the same sample are listed, as sequenced in a study of cytomegalovirus exposure and HLA in healthy donors. Vbeta (60) and Jbeta (13) primers were used in the PCR. The data were produced by immunoSEQ multiplex PCR, yet TCRdb's version contains in-frame clones alone and is incomplete. The sample holds some 140,000 clones, about four fifths seen once. The sample taken for sequencing was PBMCs. Source of these receptors: a female donor in good health and CMV-seronegative.

This chain connects TRBV6-5 to TRBJ2-7; D possibly corresponds to TRBD1 (6 bases). The CDR3 is made up of 16 amino acids. The V gene lost 2 bases and the J gene lost 0 bases, with 14 bases spanning the gap. Germline V gene sequence: CDR1 MNHEY, CDR2 SVGAGI. CDR3 nucleotides: TGTGCCAGCAGTTACCTTCAGGGGCGCAGCTCCTACGAGCAGTACTTC. Translation: CASSYLQGRSSYEQYF.

The chain uses TRBV2 and TRBJ1-2; maybe TRBD1 (5 bases). V was shortened by 1 base and J by 2 bases, with 8 bases between the two germline ends. The CDR3 totals 14 residues. CDR1 SNHLY and CDR2 FYNNEI come from the germline V gene. CDR3 residues: CASSEGRGNYGYTF. CDR3 nucleotides: TGTGCCAGCAGTGAAGGAAGGGGCAACTATGGCTACACCTTC.

This clone was observed a few times. This chain uses TRBV19 with TRBJ2-1; tentatively, D is TRBD1 (5 bases). Trimming took 4 bases from V and 2 from J, leaving 12 bases between them. CDR1 LNHDA and CDR2 SQIVND come from the germline V gene (reference sequence). The CDR3 consists of 15 residues. The CDR3 is CASSKPRGTYNEQFF. CDR3 sequence (DNA): TGTGCCAGTAGTAAACCAAGGGGAACCTACAATGAGCAGTTCTTC.

The chain couples TRBV6-1 to TRBJ2-2; 7 bases are shared with TRBD2. J gave up 7 bases and V 4 bases, and 9 bases lay outside the gene matches. Germline V gene sequence: CDR1 MNHNS, CDR2 SASEGT. This CDR3 contains 15 residues. DNA for the CDR3: TGTGCCAGCAGTGCGACTAGCCACGTCGGCGGGGAGCTGTTTTTT. Its protein is CASSATSHVGGELFF.

The genes are TRBV29-1 and TRBJ2-7; TRBD1 matches at 7 bases. Germline CDR1 is SQVTM and CDR2 is ANQGSEA. The V and J ends lost 5 bases and 0 bases, in that order; junction bases with no gene match: 10. The length of the CDR3 is 15 residues. CDR3 loop: CSVTEDRSISYEQYF. The CDR3 region has the DNA TGCAGCGTTACAGAGGACAGGTCGATCTCCTACGAGCAGTACTTC.

The rearrangement uses TRBV2 and TRBJ2-2; 7 bases agree with TRBD1. CDR1 is SNHLY and CDR2 is FYNNEI in the germline V gene. The V and J ends lost 7 bases and 5 bases, in that order; junction bases with no gene match: 7. This CDR3 comprises 14 residues. Written as DNA, the CDR3 is TGTGCCAGCAACTGGGACAGCAAGACCGGGGAGCTGTTTTTT. This codes for CASNWDSKTGELFF.

The chain has TRBV5-4 and TRBJ2-3; weak D call: TRBD2 (6 bases). Trimming stripped 0 bases from V and 2 bases from J, with 10 bases between. The CDR3 spans 15 residues. Germline CDR1 reads SGHNT; CDR2 reads YYREEE (reference sequence). DNA of the CDR3: TGTGCCAGCAGCTTGGGTAGCGGATTCACAGATACGCAGTATTTT. Amino acids: CASSLGSGFTDTQYF.

The gene calls are TRBV6-5 and TRBJ1-6, with 7 bases matching TRBD1. CDR1 is MNHEY and CDR2 is SVGAGI in the germline V gene. The CDR3 sequence is 14 residues long. V gave up 7 bases and J gave up 8 bases; unmatched junction bases: 8. The DNA of the CDR3 is TGTGCCAGCAATCGCGGACAGGCCTATTCACCCCTCCACTTT. Its translation is CASNRGQAYSPLHF.

CDR3 sequence: CASSRDRGGNQPQHF. CDR3 DNA: TGTGCCAGCAGCAGGGACAGGGGGGGCAATCAGCCCCAGCATTTT. The rearrangement links TRBV7-8 to TRBJ1-5; TRBD1 aligns across 11 bases. The CDR3 is made up of 15 amino acids. CDR1 and CDR2 from the germline V gene are SGHVS and FQNEAQ. The V segment lost 5 bases and the J segment 2 bases; nucleotides outside the gene matches: 2.